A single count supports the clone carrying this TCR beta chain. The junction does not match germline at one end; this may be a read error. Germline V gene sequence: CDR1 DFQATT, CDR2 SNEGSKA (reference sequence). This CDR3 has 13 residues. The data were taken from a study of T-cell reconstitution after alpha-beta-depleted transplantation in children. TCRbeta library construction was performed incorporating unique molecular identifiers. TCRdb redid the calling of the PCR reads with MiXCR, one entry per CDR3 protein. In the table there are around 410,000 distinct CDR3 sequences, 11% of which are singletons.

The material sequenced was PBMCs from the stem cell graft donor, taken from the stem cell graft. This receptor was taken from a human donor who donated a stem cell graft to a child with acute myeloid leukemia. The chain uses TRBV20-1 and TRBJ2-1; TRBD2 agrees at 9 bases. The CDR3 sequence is CSAGTSTLNAQFF. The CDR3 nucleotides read TGCAGTGCTGGGACTAGCACACTTAATGCGCAGTTCTTC.